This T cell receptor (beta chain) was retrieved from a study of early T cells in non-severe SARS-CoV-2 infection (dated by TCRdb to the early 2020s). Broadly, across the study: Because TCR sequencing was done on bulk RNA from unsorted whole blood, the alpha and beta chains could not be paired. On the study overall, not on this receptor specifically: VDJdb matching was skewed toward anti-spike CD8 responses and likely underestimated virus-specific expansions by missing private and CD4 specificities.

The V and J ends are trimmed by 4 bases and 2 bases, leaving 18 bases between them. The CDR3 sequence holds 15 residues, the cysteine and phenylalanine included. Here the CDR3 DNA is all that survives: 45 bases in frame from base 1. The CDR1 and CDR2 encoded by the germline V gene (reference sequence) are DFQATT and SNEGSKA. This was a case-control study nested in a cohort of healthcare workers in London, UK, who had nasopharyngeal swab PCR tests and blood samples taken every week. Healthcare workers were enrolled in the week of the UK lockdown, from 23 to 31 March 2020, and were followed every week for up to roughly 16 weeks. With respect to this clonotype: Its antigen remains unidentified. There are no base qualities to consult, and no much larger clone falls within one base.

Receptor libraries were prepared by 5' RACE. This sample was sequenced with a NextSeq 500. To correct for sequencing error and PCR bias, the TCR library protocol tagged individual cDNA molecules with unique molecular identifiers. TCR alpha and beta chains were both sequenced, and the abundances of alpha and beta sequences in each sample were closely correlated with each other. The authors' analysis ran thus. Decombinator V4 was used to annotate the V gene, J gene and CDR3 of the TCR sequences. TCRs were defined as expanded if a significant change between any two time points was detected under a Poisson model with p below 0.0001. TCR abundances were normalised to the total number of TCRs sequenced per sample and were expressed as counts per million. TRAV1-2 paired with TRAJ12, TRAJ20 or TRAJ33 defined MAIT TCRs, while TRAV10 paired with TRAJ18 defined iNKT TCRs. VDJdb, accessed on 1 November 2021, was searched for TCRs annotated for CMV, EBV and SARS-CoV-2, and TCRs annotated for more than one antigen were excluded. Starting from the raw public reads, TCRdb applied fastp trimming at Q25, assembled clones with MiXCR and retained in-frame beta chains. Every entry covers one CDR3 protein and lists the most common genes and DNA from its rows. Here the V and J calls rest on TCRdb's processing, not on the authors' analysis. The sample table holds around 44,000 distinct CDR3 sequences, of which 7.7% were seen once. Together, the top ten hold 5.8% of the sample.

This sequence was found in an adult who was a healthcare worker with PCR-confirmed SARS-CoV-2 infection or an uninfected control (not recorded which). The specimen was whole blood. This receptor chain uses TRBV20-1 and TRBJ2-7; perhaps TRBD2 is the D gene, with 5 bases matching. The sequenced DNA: TGCAGTGCTAACCGACCGGGGAAAAGACCCTACGAGCAGTACTTC. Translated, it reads CSANRPGKRPYEQYF.